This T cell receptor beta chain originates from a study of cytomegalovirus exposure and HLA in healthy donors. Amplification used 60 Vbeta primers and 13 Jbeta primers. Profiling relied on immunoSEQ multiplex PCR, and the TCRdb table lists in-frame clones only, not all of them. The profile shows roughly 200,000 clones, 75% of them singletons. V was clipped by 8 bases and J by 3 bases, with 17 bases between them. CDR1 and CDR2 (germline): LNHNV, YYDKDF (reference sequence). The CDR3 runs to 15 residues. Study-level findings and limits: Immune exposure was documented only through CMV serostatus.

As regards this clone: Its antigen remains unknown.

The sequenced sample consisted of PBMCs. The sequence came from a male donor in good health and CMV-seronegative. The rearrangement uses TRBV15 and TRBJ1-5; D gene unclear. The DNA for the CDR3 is TGTGCCACCCAGACGGATAGGGAGATCAATCAGCCCCAGCATTTT. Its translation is CATQTDREINQPQHF.